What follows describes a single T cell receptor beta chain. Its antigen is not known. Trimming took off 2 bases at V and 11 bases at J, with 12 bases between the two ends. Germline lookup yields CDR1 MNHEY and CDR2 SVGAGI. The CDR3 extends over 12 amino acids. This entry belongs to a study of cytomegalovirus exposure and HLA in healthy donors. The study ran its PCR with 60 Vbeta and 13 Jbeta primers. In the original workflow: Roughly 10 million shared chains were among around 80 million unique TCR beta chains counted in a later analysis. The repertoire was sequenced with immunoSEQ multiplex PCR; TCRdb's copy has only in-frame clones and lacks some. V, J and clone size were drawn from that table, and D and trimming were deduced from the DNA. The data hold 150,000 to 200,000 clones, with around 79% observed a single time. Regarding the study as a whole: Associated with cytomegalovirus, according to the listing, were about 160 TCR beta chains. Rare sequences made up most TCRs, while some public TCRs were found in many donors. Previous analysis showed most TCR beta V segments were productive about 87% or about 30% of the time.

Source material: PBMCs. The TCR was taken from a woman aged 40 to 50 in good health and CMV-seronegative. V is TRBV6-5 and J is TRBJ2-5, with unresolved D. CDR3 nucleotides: TGTGCCAGCAGTTACCTGGGTAAGGAGCAGTACTTC. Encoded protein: CASSYLGKEQYF.